This TCR beta chain was sequenced for a study of beta chain features in type 1 diabetes. Study at large: Sorted cells examined across all samples numbered around 110,000,000. Study conclusions and caveats: Moderate but significant shortening of TCRB CDR3s was recorded in all four CD4+ subsets from Type 1 diabetes patients. An over-representation of cells with high TCR expression could result from cDNA sequencing.

Stem cell-like memory, regulatory, central memory and naive CD4+ cells were sorted via CD45RO/CCR7/CD25/CD127/CD95/CD27. Every isolated RNA sample was fully reverse transcribed, so sequencing captured expressed TCRB transcripts. Naive, central memory and regulatory T cell samples produced a mean of approximately 4 million reads. Assay: immunoSEQ multiplex PCR; the TCRdb copy retains only in-frame clones and omits some. Of fewer than 300,000 clones in the sample, approximately 10% were seen once. CDR1 and CDR2 (germline): MGHRA, YSYEKL. Trimming took 3 bases from V and 3 from J; bases not matched to a gene: 12. The CDR3 has 19 amino acids. Turning to this clone: What it binds is unknown.

The sequence derives from a man in his thirties or forties with type 1 diabetes. Sequenced input: naive CD4+ T cells from blood. The rearrangement uses TRBV4-1 and TRBJ1-5; 12 bases match TRBD1. DNA of the CDR3: TGCGCCAGCAGCCAGATGTTCCGTGGGACAGGGGGCCCCAATCAGCCCCAGCATTTT. This gives the protein CASSQMFRGTGGPNQPQHF.